The T cell receptor beta chain under discussion was sequenced for a study of HIV-infected patients and healthy controls. Follow-up blood was drawn about 14 weeks, roughly three months, after antiretroviral therapy began. No cell fractionation was done, so the repertoire covers all unsorted peripheral blood T cells. Alpha and beta constant-region primers primed reverse transcription of approximately 500 ng RNA. Using multiplexing indices, alpha and beta chain libraries were generated apart by chain-specific third strand synthesis. TCRdb fed the 5' RACE reads into MiXCR, producing one record per CDR3 protein. The sample lists about 14,000 distinct CDR3 sequences; roughly 12% were seen once. The sample holds many counts of this clonotype. Germline V gene sequence: CDR1 SGHRS, CDR2 YFSETQ. This CDR3 comprises 17 residues. Between the trimmed V and J ends, which lost 4 bases and 0 bases, there was a span of 14 bases.

The TCR originated in an adult with HIV infection. The donor label of this sample is uncertain. The chain carries TRBV5-1 and TRBJ1-6, with a possible D match to TRBD1 (5 bases). The sample here was blood, taken during antiretroviral therapy. The CDR3: CASSPDGTSSYNSPLHF. The CDR3 DNA reads TGCGCCAGCAGCCCGGACGGGACGAGCTCCTATAATTCACCCCTCCACTTT.